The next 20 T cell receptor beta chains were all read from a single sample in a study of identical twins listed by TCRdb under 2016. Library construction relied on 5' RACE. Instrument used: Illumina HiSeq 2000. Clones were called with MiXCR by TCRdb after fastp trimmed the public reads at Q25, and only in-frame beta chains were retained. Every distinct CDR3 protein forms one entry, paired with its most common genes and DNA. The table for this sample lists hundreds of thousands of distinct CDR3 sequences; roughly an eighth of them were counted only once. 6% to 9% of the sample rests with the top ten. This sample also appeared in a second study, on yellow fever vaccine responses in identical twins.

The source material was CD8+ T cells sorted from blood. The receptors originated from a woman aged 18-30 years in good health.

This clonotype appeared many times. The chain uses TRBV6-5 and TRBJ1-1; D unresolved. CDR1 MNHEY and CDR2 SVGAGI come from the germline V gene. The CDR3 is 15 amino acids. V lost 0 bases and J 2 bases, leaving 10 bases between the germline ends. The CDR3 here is CASSYSRQENTEAFF. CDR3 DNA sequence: TGTGCCAGCAGTTACTCAAGGCAGGAAAACACTGAAGCTTTCTTT.

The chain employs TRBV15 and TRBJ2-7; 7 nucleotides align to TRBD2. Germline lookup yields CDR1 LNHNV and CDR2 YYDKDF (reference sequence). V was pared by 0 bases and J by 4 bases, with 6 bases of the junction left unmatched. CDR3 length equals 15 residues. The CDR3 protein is CATSRERTREYEQYF. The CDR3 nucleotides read TGTGCCACCAGCAGAGAGAGGACTAGGGAATACGAGCAGTACTTC.

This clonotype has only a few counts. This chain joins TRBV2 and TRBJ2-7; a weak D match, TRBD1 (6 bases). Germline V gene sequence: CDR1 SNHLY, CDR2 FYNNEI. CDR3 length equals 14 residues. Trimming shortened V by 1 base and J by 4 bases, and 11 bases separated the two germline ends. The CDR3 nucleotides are TGTGCCAGCAGTGAAGTACCAGGGGATTACGAGCAGTACTTC. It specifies CASSEVPGDYEQYF.

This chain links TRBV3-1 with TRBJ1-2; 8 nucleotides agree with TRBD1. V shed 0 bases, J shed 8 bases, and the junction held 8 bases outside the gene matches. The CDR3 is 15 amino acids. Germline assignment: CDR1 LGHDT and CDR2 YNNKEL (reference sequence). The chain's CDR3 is CASSQEVGRGRGYTF. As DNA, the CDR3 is TGTGCCAGCAGCCAAGAGGTGGGCAGGGGGCGAGGCTACACCTTC.

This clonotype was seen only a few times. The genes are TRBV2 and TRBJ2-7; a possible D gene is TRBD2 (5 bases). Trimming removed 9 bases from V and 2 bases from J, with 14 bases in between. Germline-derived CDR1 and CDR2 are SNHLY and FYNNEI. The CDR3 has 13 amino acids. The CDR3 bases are TGTGCCAGTCGGGATACTGCAACCTACGAGCAGTACTTC. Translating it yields CASRDTATYEQYF.

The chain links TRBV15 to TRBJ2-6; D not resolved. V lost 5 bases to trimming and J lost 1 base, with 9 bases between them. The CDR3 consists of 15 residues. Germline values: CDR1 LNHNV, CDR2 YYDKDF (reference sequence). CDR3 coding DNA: TGTGCCACCAGCGGCCCTCGTTCTGGGGCCAACGTCCTGACTTTC. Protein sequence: CATSGPRSGANVLTF.

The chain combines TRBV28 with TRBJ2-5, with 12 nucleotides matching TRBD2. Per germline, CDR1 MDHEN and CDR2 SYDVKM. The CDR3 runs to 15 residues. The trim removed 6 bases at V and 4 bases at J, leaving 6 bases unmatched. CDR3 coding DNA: TGTGCCAGCAGACGACTAGCGGGAGCTGCAGAGACCCAGTACTTC. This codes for CASRRLAGAAETQYF.

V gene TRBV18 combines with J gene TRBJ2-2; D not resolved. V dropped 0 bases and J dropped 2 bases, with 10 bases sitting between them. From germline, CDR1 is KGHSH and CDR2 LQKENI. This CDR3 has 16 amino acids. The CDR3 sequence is CASSPPGNSNTGELFF. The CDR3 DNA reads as TGTGCCAGCTCACCACCGGGGAACTCTAACACCGGGGAGCTGTTTTTT.

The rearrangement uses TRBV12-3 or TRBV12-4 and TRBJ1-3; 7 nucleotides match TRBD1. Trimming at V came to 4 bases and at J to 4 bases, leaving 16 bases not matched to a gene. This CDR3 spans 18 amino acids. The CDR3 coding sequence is TGTGCCAGCAGTTCAGCCGGGACAGCCGAACCCGGGGGAAACACCATATATTTT. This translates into CASSSAGTAEPGGNTIYF.

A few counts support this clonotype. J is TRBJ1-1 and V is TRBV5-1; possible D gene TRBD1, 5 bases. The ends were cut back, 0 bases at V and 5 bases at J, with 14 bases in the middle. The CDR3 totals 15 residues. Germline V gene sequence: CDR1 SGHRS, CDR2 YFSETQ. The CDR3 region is CASSLEVPGGTEAFF. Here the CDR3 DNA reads TGCGCCAGCAGCTTGGAAGTCCCCGGGGGGACTGAAGCTTTCTTT.

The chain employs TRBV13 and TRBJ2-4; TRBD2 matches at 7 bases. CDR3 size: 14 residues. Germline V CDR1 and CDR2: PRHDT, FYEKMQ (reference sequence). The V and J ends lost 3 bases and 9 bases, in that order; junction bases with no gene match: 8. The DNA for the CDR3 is TGTGCCAGCAGCTTTGGAGGAAGGGAGGGCATTCAGTACTTC. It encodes CASSFGGREGIQYF.

The CDR3 protein is CASSLAGVSDTQYF. The CDR3 DNA sequence: TGTGCCAGCAGTTTAGCGGGAGTTTCAGATACGCAGTATTTT. The rearrangement links TRBV12-3 or TRBV12-4 to TRBJ2-3; TRBD2 might be the D (5 bases). The CDR3 length is 14 residues. V shed 0 bases and J shed 4 bases, with 8 bases lying between them.

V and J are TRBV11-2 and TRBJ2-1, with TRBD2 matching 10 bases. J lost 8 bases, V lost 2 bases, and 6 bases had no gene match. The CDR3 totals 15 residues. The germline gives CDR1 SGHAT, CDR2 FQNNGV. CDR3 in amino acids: CASSLRASGSDEQFF. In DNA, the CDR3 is TGTGCCAGCAGCTTAAGGGCTAGCGGGAGTGATGAGCAGTTCTTC.

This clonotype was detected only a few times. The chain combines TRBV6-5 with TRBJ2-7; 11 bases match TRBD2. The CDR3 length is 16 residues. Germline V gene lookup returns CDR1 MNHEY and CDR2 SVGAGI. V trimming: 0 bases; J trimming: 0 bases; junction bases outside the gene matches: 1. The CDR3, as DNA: TGTGCCAGCAGTTACTCGACTAGCGGGACCTCCTACGAGCAGTACTTC. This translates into CASSYSTSGTSYEQYF.

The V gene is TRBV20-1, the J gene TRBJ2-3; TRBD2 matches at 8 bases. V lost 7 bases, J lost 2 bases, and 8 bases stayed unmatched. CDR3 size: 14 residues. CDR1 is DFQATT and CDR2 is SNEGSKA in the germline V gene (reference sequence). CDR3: CSGSLAGLTDTQYF. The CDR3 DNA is TGCAGTGGTTCATTAGCGGGACTCACAGATACGCAGTATTTT.

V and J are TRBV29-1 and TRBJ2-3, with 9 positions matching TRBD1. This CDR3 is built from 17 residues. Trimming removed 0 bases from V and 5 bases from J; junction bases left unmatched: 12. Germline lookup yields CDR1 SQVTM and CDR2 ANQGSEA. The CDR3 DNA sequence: TGCAGCGTTGAAGATCCCTTAGGGACAGGGTTTGGAGATACGCAGTATTTT. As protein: CSVEDPLGTGFGDTQYF.

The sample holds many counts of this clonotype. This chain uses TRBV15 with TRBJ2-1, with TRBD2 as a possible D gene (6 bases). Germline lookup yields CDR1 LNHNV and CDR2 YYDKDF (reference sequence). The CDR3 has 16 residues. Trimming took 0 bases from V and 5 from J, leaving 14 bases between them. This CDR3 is CATSRDLASGDNEQFF. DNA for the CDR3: TGTGCCACCAGCAGAGATTTGGCCTCGGGGGACAATGAGCAGTTCTTC.

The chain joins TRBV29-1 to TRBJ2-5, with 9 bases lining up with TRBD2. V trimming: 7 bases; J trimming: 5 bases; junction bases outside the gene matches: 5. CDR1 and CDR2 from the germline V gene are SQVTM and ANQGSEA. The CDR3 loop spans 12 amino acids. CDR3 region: CSAVAGEETQYF. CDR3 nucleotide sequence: TGCAGCGCTGTAGCGGGAGAGGAGACCCAGTACTTC. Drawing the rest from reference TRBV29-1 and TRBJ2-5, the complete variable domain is SAVISQKPSRDICQRGTSLTIQCQVDSQVTMMFWYRQQPGQSLTLIATANQGSEATYESGFVIDKFPISRPNLTFSTLTVSNMSPEDSSIYLCSAVAGEETQYFGPGTRLLVL.

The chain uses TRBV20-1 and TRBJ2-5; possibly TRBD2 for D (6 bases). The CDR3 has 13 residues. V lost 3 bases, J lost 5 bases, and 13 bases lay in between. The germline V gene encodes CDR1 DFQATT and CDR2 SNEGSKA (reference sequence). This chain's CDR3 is CSARDWDWETQYF. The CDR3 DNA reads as TGCAGTGCTAGGGACTGGGACTGGGAGACCCAGTACTTC.

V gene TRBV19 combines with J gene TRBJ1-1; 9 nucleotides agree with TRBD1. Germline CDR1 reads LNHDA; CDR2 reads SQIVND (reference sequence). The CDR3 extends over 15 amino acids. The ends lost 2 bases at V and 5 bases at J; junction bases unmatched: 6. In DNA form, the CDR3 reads TGTGCCAGTAGTATAAGCGGACAGGGGAGGACTGAAGCTTTCTTT. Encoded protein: CASSISGQGRTEAFF.